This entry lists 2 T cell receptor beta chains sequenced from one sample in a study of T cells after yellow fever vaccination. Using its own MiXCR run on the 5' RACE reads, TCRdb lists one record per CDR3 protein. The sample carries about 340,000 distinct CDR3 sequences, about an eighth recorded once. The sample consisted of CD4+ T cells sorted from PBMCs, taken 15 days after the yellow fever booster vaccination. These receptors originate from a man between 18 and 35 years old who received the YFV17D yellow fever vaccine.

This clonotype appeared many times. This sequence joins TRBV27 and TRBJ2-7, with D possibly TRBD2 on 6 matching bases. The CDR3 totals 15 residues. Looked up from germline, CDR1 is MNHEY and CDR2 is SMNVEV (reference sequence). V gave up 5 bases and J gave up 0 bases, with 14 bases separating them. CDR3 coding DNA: TGTGCCAGCAGTGAAGCCGGGACTGGCTCCTACGAGCAGTACTTC. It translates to CASSEAGTGSYEQYF.

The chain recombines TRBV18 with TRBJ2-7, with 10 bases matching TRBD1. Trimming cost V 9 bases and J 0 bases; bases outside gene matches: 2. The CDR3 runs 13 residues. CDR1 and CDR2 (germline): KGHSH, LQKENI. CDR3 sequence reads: CARGQGISYEQYV. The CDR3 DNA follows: TGTGCCAGGGGACAGGGGATCTCCTACGAGCAGTACGTC.